One and the same sample provided the 2 T cell receptor beta chains below, sequenced in a study of blood T cell repertoires in COVID-19. Libraries were prepared by immunoSEQ multiplex PCR; TCRdb keeps only in-frame clonotypes and omits some of them. Of roughly 230,000 clones listed, 75% to 85% are singletons. Sequencing was carried out using peripheral blood. These TCRs come from a human donor in a cohort sampled during active COVID-19.

The V call is TRBV7-6, the J call TRBJ2-1; the match to TRBD1 covers 8 bases. The CDR3 extends over 16 amino acids. V shed 2 bases and J 0 bases; nucleotides not matched to a gene: 3. Germline CDR1 reads SGHVS; CDR2 reads FNYEAQ. DNA for the CDR3: TGTGCCAGCAGCTTACGACAGGGGAGCTCCTACAATGAGCAGTTCTTC. Amino acid sequence: CASSLRQGSSYNEQFF.

The chain combines TRBV5-1 with TRBJ1-5, with TRBD1 identical over 9 bases. The CDR3 extends over 16 amino acids. The ends lost 4 bases at V and 7 bases at J; junction bases unmatched: 12. In germline, CDR1 is SGHRS, CDR2 YFSETQ. The CDR3 DNA sequence: TGCGCCAGCAGCCAGTCCCCCGGGACAGGGAGCCAGCCCCAGCATTTT. Amino acid sequence: CASSQSPGTGSQPQHF.